The 4 T cell receptor beta chains given below trace back to one sample, sequenced in a study of T cells in Graves' hyperthyroidism and ophthalmopathy. Amplification of TCR beta CDR3 regions was performed using RNA transcripts as template. The HTBI set primed first-round TCR CDR3 RT-PCR. TCRdb reprocessed the multiplex PCR reads with MiXCR, giving one entry per CDR3 protein. Here the sample spans hundreds of thousands of distinct CDR3 sequences, just over 35% being singletons. Sequencing was performed on blood. The source of these receptors is a woman in her thirties or forties with Graves' hyperthyroidism.

This chain joins TRBV18 and TRBJ2-7; D not certain. The germline V gene has CDR1 KGHSH and CDR2 LQKENI. V lost 2 bases and J 5 bases, leaving 10 bases between the germline ends. The CDR3 runs 13 residues. The CDR3 bases are TGTGCCAGCTCACCAGGGCCGTGGCACGAGCAGTACTTC. This sequence encodes CASSPGPWHEQYF.

The chain recombines TRBV19 with TRBJ2-7; 9 nucleotides match TRBD2. J gave up 3 bases and V 9 bases, and 15 bases lay outside the gene matches. CDR3 length equals 16 residues. Germline CDR1 and CDR2: LNHDA and SQIVND (reference sequence). CDR3 sequence: CASSSQREDRDYEQYF. CDR3 nucleotide sequence: TGTGCCAGCAGTTCTCAGCGGGAGGACAGAGACTACGAGCAGTACTTC.

The chain combines TRBV7-9 with TRBJ2-7; no firm D call. The CDR3 extends over 14 amino acids. V was shortened by 3 bases and J by 0 bases, with 9 bases between the two germline ends. Germline assignment: CDR1 SEHNR and CDR2 FQNEAQ (reference sequence). The CDR3 nucleotides are TGTGCCAGCAGCTTTACAGACAACTCCTACGAGCAGTACTTC. Translating gives CASSFTDNSYEQYF. Full variable domain (missing parts from reference TRBV7-9 and TRBJ2-7): DTGVSQNPRHKITKRGQNVTFRCDPISEHNRLYWYRQTLGQGPEFLTYFQNEAQLEKSRLLSDRFSAERPKGSFSTLEIQRTEQGDSAMYLCASSFTDNSYEQYFGPGTRLTVT.

This clonotype was recorded many times. The chain employs TRBV7-3 and TRBJ2-7; 11 bases match TRBD2. CDR3 length: 15 amino acids. Germline V gene data show CDR1 as SGHTA and CDR2 as FQGTGA. V was clipped by 5 bases and J by 5 bases; unmatched bases: 8. The CDR3, as DNA: TGTGCCAGCAGCCCTAGCGGGGGGCGTGGCGACGAGCAGTACTTC. Translating gives CASSPSGGRGDEQYF.